The 24 T cell receptor beta chains below were found in one sample sequenced in a study of shared clonotypes between healthy human individuals. CD45RO-negative, CCR7-positively selected cells formed the naive CD8 fraction, excluding terminally differentiated effector memory CD45RA+ cells. TCRdb's table, derived via immunoSEQ multiplex PCR, lists solely in-frame clones and lacks some. Seen here are about 1,900,000 clones, roughly 95% observed once, and the top ten hold 1.2%. The sample was naive CD8+ T cells sorted from blood. The receptors come from a man younger than 30 in good health.

The rearrangement uses TRBV15 and TRBJ1-5; TRBD1 matches 7 bases. This CDR3 spans 17 amino acids. Unmatched junction bases numbered 11, after V lost 3 bases and J lost 3 bases. From germline, CDR1 is LNHNV and CDR2 YYDKDF (reference sequence). The CDR3 coding sequence is TGTGCCACCAGCAGCGGGCCAACAGGGGCGCTCAATCAGCCCCAGCATTTT. This gives the protein CATSSGPTGALNQPQHF.

The V gene is TRBV6-5, the J gene TRBJ2-7, with 7 positions matching TRBD1. The ends lost 5 bases at V and 0 bases at J; junction bases unmatched: 7. Germline V gene data show CDR1 as MNHEY and CDR2 as SVGAGI. The CDR3 is 15 amino acids. CDR3 in amino acids: CASSLDRDSSYEQYF. As DNA, the CDR3 is TGTGCCAGCAGTCTAGACAGGGATTCCTCCTACGAGCAGTACTTC.

The CDR3: CASSPTPGDSYEQYF. The CDR3 nucleotides are TGTGCCAGCAGCCCTACTCCGGGGGACTCCTACGAGCAGTACTTC. J is TRBJ2-7 and V is TRBV9; possible D gene TRBD2, 6 bases. The CDR3 is made up of 15 amino acids. V lost 4 bases and J 0 bases, leaving 14 bases between the germline ends. Looked up from germline, CDR1 is SGDLS and CDR2 is YYNGEE. Based on the CDR3 plus reference TRBV9 and TRBJ2-7, the full variable domain is DSGVTQTPKHLITATGQRVTLRCSPRSGDLSVYWYQQSLDQGLQFLIQYYNGEERAKGNILERFSAQQFPDLHSELNLSSLELGDSALYFCASSPTPGDSYEQYFGPGTRLTVT.

CDR3 nucleotides: TGTGCCAGCAGCTTCCCCGGGACAGCAACTAACTATGGCTACACCTTC. Amino acid sequence: CASSFPGTATNYGYTF. The chain recombines TRBV7-3 with TRBJ1-2, with 7 bases matching TRBD1. The CDR3 spans 16 residues. The V gene end was trimmed by 3 bases and the J gene end by 0 bases; junction bases not matched to a gene: 7. Germline-derived CDR1 and CDR2 are SGHTA and FQGTGA.

The chain employs TRBV5-1 and TRBJ2-7; D is possibly TRBD1 (6 bases). Germline CDR1 reads SGHRS; CDR2 reads YFSETQ. V lost 4 bases to trimming and J lost 3 bases, with 14 bases between them. CDR3 length: 14 amino acids. The CDR3 sequence: CASSPMTGRYEQYF. DNA for the CDR3: TGCGCCAGCAGCCCTATGACAGGACGCTACGAGCAGTACTTC. The entire variable domain, with the rest obtained from reference TRBV5-1 and TRBJ2-7, is as follows: KAGVTQTPRYLIKTRGQQVTLSCSPISGHRSVSWYQQTPGQGLQFLFEYFSETQRNKGNFPGRFSGRQFSNSRSEMNVSTLELGDSALYLCASSPMTGRYEQYFGPGTRLTVT.

V usage is TRBV6-1 and J usage is TRBJ1-3; TRBD1 agrees at 7 bases. Germline CDR1 and CDR2: MNHNS and SASEGT. The CDR3 has 17 amino acids. Trimming cost V 2 bases and J 0 bases; bases outside gene matches: 7. CDR3: CASSEIQGDLSGNTIYF. In DNA form, the CDR3 reads TGTGCCAGCAGTGAAATCCAGGGGGACCTCTCTGGAAACACCATATATTTT.

Concerning this clone: Distinct nucleotide sequences in the sample also encode this CDR3. V is TRBV7-8 and J is TRBJ2-7, with D perhaps being TRBD1 or TRBD2 (6 bases each). The CDR3 contains 13 residues. The germline CDR1 and CDR2 sequences are SGHVS and FQNEAQ. Trimming took 0 bases from V and 4 from J, leaving 7 bases between them. The CDR3 DNA follows: TGTGCCAGCAGCTTAGCAGGGGGGTACGAGCAGTACTTC. It encodes CASSLAGGYEQYF.

J is TRBJ2-1 and V is TRBV9; D call uncertain. V shed 1 base and J shed 7 bases, with 9 bases lying between them. The CDR3 runs 13 residues. Germline V gene sequence: CDR1 SGDLS, CDR2 YYNGEE. CDR3 residues: CASSVISGNEQFF. For the CDR3, the DNA is TGTGCCAGCAGCGTAATTTCTGGTAATGAGCAGTTCTTC.

The V call is TRBV5-6, the J call TRBJ2-4; a possible D gene is TRBD1 (6 bases). CDR3 length: 13 residues. Germline V gene sequence: CDR1 SGHDT, CDR2 YYEEEE. Trimming stripped 1 base from V and 8 bases from J, with 10 bases between. The CDR3 DNA is TGTGCCAGCAGCTTGAGGGGGTGGGACATTCAGTACTTC. Its protein product is CASSLRGWDIQYF. The entire variable domain, with the rest obtained from reference TRBV5-6 and TRBJ2-4, is as follows: DAGVTQSPTHLIKTRGQQVTLRCSPKSGHDTVSWYQQALGQGPQFIFQYYEEEERQRGNFPDRFSGHQFPNYSSELNVNALLLGDSALYLCASSLRGWDIQYFGAGTRLSVL.

This chain uses TRBV27 with TRBJ2-7, with D perhaps TRBD1 (5 bases). The CDR3 loop spans 15 amino acids. Per germline, CDR1 MNHEY and CDR2 SMNVEV (reference sequence). Trimming cost V 2 bases and J 3 bases, with 14 bases left between them. CDR3 coding DNA: TGTGCCAGCAGTTTACAACAGGTCCCTTACTACGAGCAGTACTTC. Its translation is CASSLQQVPYYEQYF.

J is TRBJ2-5 and V is TRBV29-1; D may correspond to TRBD1 or TRBD2 (5 bases each). Gene TRBJ2-7 matches the end of the DNA better, so the J call may be wrong. The CDR3 has 13 residues. Germline values: CDR1 SQVTM, CDR2 ANQGSEA. The CDR3 DNA sequence: TGCAGCGTTGAAGTGGGGGATTCTTACGAGCAGTACTTC. It codes for CSVEVGDSYEQYF.

Comments on this clone: Other DNA sequences within the sample encode an identical CDR3. The chain uses TRBV27 and TRBJ2-1; 7 bases agree with TRBD2. The junction had 2 bases not matched to a gene; V was cut back by 2 bases and J by 4 bases. There are 14 residues in the CDR3. Germline loops: CDR1 MNHEY, CDR2 SMNVEV (reference sequence). Here the CDR3 DNA reads TGTGCCAGCAGTTTAGCGGGAGAGTACAATGAGCAGTTCTTC. The encoded protein is CASSLAGEYNEQFF.

CDR3 sequence: CASKTGGKDNEQFF. The CDR3 bases are TGTGCCAGCAAAACAGGGGGCAAGGACAATGAGCAGTTCTTC. The chain employs TRBV11-2 and TRBJ2-1; 9 bases are a match to TRBD1. The CDR3 length is 14 residues. V gave up 7 bases and J gave up 5 bases; unmatched junction bases: 6. CDR1 and CDR2 from the germline V gene are SGHAT and FQNNGV.

The chain joins TRBV11-3 to TRBJ2-1; D call uncertain. The CDR3 spans 15 residues. The V gene lost 6 bases and the J gene lost 0 bases, with 12 bases spanning the gap. Looked up from germline, CDR1 is SGHNT and CDR2 is YENEEA. CDR3 sequence reads: CASSHQESSYNEQFF. CDR3 DNA sequence: TGTGCCAGCAGTCATCAGGAGAGCTCCTACAATGAGCAGTTCTTC.

V usage is TRBV2 and J usage is TRBJ1-2; 8 nucleotides line up with TRBD1. The germline gives CDR1 SNHLY, CDR2 FYNNEI. This CDR3 contains 15 residues. The V and J ends lost 4 bases and 2 bases, in that order; junction bases with no gene match: 6. CDR3 DNA sequence: TGTGCCAGCAGTGGACCGGGACAGGCAAACTATGGCTACACCTTC. Translating gives CASSGPGQANYGYTF.

The V call is TRBV5-6, the J call TRBJ2-7; 12 bases match TRBD2. Germline CDR1 and CDR2: SGHDT and YYEEEE. V was pared by 4 bases and J by 5 bases, with 4 bases of the junction left unmatched. This CDR3 has 14 residues. The CDR3 DNA sequence: TGTGCCAGCAGCGCCGGACTAGCGGGAAACGAGCAGTACTTC. It encodes CASSAGLAGNEQYF.

The chain is built from TRBV4-2 and TRBJ2-7; 9 bases match TRBD2. There are 16 residues in the CDR3. J lost 3 bases, V lost 0 bases, and 6 bases had no gene match. Germline V gene lookup returns CDR1 LGHNA and CDR2 YNFKEQ. The CDR3 loop reads CASSQEESGGLYEQYF. CDR3 nucleotide sequence: TGTGCCAGCAGCCAAGAAGAGAGCGGGGGGCTCTACGAGCAGTACTTC.

The chain's CDR3 is CAVQWVTDSTDTQYF. As DNA, the CDR3 is TGTGCCGTCCAATGGGTCACGGATAGCACAGATACGCAGTATTTT. The chain is built from TRBV5-4 and TRBJ2-3; D is unclear. The CDR3 is made up of 15 amino acids. The germline V gene has CDR1 SGHNT and CDR2 YYREEE (reference sequence). The ends were cut back, 10 bases at V and 0 bases at J, with 18 bases in the middle.

V gene TRBV5-1 combines with J gene TRBJ2-7; TRBD2 matches at 16 bases. J gave up 3 bases and V 0 bases, and 9 bases lay outside the gene matches. CDR1 SGHRS and CDR2 YFSETQ come from the germline V gene. CDR3 length: 19 residues. The CDR3 reads CASSLAPGLAGGPGYEQYF. DNA of the CDR3: TGCGCCAGCAGCTTGGCGCCGGGACTAGCGGGAGGGCCTGGCTACGAGCAGTACTTC. The full variable domain, its missing parts supplied by reference TRBV5-1 and TRBJ2-7, is KAGVTQTPRYLIKTRGQQVTLSCSPISGHRSVSWYQQTPGQGLQFLFEYFSETQRNKGNFPGRFSGRQFSNSRSEMNVSTLELGDSALYLCASSLAPGLAGGPGYEQYFGPGTRLTVT.

The CDR3 here is CASGYIENYNSPLHF. The CDR3 nucleotides are TGTGCTAGTGGTTACATAGAGAATTATAATTCACCCCTCCACTTT. The rearrangement uses TRBV12-5 and TRBJ1-6; no reliable D call. V lost 4 bases and J 4 bases, leaving 11 bases between the germline ends. Germline V gene data show CDR1 as LGHNT and CDR2 as FRNRAP. The CDR3 is 15 amino acids.

This clone showed up just once. This chain joins TRBV7-9 and TRBJ2-7; D remains unclear. V was pared by 0 bases and J by 4 bases, with 10 bases between. This CDR3 is built from 14 residues. The germline CDR1 and CDR2 sequences are SEHNR and FQNEAQ (reference sequence). Written as DNA, the CDR3 is TGTGCCAGCAGCTTAGCGGATGGTACTTACGAGCAGTACTTC. Protein: CASSLADGTYEQYF.

V is TRBV4-3 and J is TRBJ2-7; 16 bases map to TRBD2. The CDR3 totals 15 residues. The germline gives CDR1 LGHNA, CDR2 YSLEER. V was clipped by 4 bases and J by 6 bases; unmatched bases: 3. The CDR3 nucleotides are TGCGCCAGCAGCCTCGGGACTAGCGGGAGGGGCGAGCAGTACTTC. Translating it yields CASSLGTSGRGEQYF.

The V call is TRBV2, the J call TRBJ2-3; tentatively, D is TRBD2 (5 bases). There are 14 residues in the CDR3. Germline-derived CDR1 and CDR2 are SNHLY and FYNNEI. Trimming pared 4 bases from V and 3 bases from J, leaving 11 bases between. The DNA of the CDR3 is TGTGCCAGCAGTGTGATCCCGGGAACAGATACGCAGTATTTT. Amino acid sequence: CASSVIPGTDTQYF.

The rearrangement links TRBV20-1 to TRBJ1-1; 8 bases agree with TRBD1. The J segment lost 10 bases and the V segment lost 4 bases, leaving 5 bases of the junction unmatched. Germline CDR1 is DFQATT and CDR2 is SNEGSKA (reference sequence). The CDR3 covers 11 residues. CDR3 protein: CSATGQGTAFF. The CDR3 DNA sequence: TGCAGTGCTACAGGACAGGGTACAGCTTTCTTT.